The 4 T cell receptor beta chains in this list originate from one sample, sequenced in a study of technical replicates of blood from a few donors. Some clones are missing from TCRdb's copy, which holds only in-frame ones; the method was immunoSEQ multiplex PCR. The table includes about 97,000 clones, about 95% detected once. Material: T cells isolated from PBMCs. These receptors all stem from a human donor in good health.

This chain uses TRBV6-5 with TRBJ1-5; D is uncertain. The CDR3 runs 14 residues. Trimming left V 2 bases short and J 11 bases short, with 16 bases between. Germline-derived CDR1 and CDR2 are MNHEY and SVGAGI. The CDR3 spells CASSYDRSREAQHF. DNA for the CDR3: TGTGCCAGCAGTTACGACCGGTCAAGGGAGGCCCAGCATTTT.

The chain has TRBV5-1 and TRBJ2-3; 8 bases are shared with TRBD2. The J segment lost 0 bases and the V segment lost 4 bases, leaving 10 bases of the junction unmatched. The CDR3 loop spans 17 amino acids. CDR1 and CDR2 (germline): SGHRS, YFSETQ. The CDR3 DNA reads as TGCGCCAGCAGCCTAGGGACTAGTAAAACTAGCACAGATACGCAGTATTTT. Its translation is CASSLGTSKTSTDTQYF.

The CDR3 region has the DNA TGTGCCAGCTCACCACCGATGGGCGGGAGCTCCTACGAGCAGTACTTC. Residues: CASSPPMGGSSYEQYF. V usage is TRBV18 and J usage is TRBJ2-7; 7 bases align to TRBD2. This CDR3 has 16 residues. V dropped 0 bases and J dropped 0; count of bases not matched to a gene: 5. Germline-derived CDR1 and CDR2 are KGHSH and LQKENI.

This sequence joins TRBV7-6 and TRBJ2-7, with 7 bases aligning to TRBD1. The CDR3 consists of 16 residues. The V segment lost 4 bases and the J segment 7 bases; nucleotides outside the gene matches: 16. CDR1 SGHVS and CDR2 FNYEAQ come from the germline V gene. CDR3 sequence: CASSSRPGQLFWEQYF. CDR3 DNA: TGTGCCAGCAGCTCCCGCCCGGGACAGCTTTTCTGGGAGCAGTACTTC.